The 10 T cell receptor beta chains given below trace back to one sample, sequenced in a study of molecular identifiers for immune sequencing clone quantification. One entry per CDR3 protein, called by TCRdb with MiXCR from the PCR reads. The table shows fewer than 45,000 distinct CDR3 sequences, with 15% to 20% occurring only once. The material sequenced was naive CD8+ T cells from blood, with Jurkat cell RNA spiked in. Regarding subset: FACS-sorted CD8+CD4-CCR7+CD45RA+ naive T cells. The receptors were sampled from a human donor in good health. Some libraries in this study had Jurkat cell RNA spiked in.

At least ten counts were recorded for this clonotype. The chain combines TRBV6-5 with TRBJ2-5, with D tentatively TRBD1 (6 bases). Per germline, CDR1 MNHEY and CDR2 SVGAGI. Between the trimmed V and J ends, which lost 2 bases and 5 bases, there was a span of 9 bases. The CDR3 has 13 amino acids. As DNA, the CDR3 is TGTGCCAGCAGTTACGGACAGCTGGAGACCCAGTACTTC. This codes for CASSYGQLETQYF.

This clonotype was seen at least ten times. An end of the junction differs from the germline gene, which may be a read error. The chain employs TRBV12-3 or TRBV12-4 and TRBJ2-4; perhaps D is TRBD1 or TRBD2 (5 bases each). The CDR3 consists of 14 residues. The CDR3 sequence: CASSIRDGPNIQYF. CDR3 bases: TGTGCGAGCAGTATCCGGGACGGGCCGAACATTCAGTACTTC.

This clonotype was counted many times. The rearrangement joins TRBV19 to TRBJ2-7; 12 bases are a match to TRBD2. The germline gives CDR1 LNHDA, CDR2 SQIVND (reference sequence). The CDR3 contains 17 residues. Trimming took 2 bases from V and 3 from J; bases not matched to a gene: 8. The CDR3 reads CASSISWTSGIVYEQYF. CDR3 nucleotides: TGTGCCAGTAGTATAAGCTGGACTAGCGGGATTGTCTACGAGCAGTACTTC.

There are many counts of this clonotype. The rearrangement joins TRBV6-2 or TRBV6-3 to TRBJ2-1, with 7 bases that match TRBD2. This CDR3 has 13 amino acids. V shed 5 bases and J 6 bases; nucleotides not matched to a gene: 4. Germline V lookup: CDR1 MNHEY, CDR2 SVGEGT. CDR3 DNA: TGTGCCAGCAGTCCGACTAGCTTCAATGAGCAGTTCTTC. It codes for CASSPTSFNEQFF.

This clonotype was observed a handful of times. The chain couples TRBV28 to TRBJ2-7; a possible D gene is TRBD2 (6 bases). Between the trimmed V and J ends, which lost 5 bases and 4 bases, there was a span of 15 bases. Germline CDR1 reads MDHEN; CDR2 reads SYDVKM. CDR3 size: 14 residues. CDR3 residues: CASSPLRGNYEQYF. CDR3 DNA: TGTGCCAGCAGTCCCCTGCGCGGGAATTACGAGCAGTACTTC.

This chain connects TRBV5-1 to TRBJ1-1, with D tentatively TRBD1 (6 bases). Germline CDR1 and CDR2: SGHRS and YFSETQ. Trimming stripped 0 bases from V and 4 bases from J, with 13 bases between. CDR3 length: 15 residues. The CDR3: CASSLGTVSFTEAFF. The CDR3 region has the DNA TGCGCCAGCAGCTTGGGGACAGTGAGTTTCACTGAAGCTTTCTTT.

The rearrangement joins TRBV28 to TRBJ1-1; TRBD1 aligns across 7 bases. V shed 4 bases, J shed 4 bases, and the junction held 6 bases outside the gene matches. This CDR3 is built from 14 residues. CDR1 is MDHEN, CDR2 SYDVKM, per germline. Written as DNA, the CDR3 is TGTGCCAGCAGTTCCAGACAGGGAAGCACTGAAGCTTTCTTT. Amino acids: CASSSRQGSTEAFF.

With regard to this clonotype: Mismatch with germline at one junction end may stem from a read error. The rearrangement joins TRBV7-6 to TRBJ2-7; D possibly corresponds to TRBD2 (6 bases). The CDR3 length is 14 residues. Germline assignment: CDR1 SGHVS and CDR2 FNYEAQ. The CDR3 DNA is TGTGCCAGCAACTTAGGGGAGGTGGGCTACGGGCAGTACTTC. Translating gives CASNLGEVGYGQYF.

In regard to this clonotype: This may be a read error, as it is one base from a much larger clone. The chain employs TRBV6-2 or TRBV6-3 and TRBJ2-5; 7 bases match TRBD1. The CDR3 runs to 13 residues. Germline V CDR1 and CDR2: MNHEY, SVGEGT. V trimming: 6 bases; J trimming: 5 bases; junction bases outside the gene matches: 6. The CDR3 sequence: CASRQGDRETQYF. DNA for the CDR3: TGTGCCAGCAGGCAGGGGGATAGGGAGACCCAGTACTTC.

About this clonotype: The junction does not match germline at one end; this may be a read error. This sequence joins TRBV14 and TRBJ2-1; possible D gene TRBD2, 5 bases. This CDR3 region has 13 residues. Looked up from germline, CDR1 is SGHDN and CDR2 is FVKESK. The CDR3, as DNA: TGTGCCAGCAGCGAAGACTGGGGAGCTGAGCAGTTCTTC. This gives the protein CASSEDWGAEQFF.